The 9 T cell receptor beta chains below were found in one sample sequenced in a study of neurological immune-mediated disorders. TCRdb processed the 5' RACE reads anew with MiXCR; each CDR3 protein has one entry. The sample includes 57,000 or so distinct CDR3 sequences, more than 9.5% of them seen just once. Sequenced: PBMCs. Source of these receptors: a man in his sixties in good health.

This clonotype has at least ten counts. The V and J genes are TRBV20-1 and TRBJ2-7; 9 bases agree with TRBD2. In germline, CDR1 is DFQATT, CDR2 SNEGSKA (reference sequence). V shed 8 bases and J 4 bases; nucleotides not matched to a gene: 6. The CDR3 runs 12 residues. This CDR3 reads CSTLAGRYEQYF. In DNA form, the CDR3 reads TGCAGTACCCTAGCGGGGCGATACGAGCAGTACTTC.

The chain combines TRBV19 with TRBJ1-4; 11 bases map to TRBD1. The CDR3 contains 16 residues. With 5 bases clipped from V and 8 bases from J, the junction kept 10 bases outside the gene matches. CDR1 is LNHDA, CDR2 SQIVND, per germline (reference sequence). In nucleotides, the CDR3 is TGTGCCAGTAGTGGAACCGGCCGGGACAGGGGGGAAAAACTGTTTTTT. Translating it yields CASSGTGRDRGEKLFF. The full variable domain, rest sourced from reference TRBV19 and TRBJ1-4, is DGGITQSPKYLFRKEGQNVTLSCEQNLNHDAMYWYRQDPGQGLRLIYYSQIVNDFQKGDIAEGYSVSREKKESFPLTVTSAQKNPTAFYLCASSGTGRDRGEKLFFGSGTQLSVL.

This clonotype showed up many times. This sequence joins TRBV21-1 and TRBJ2-7; TRBD1, as called in the table, went unchecked against the DNA. TRBV21-1 is a pseudogene. The CDR3 runs to 14 residues. The CDR3 DNA follows: TGTGCCAGCAGCATGACAGGGGGTACCTACGAGCAGTACTTC. Amino acid sequence: CASSMTGGTYEQYF.

This clonotype showed up many times. The chain employs TRBV20-1 and TRBJ1-5, with D perhaps matching TRBD1 (6 bases). Trimming cost V 0 bases and J 7 bases, with 19 bases left between them. The germline V gene has CDR1 DFQATT and CDR2 SNEGSKA (reference sequence). This CDR3 region has 16 residues. The CDR3 DNA reads TGCAGTGCTAGAGAGGGGAGACAGGTGATCGGGCAGCCCCAGCATTTT. Protein: CSAREGRQVIGQPQHF.

This chain uses TRBV5-1 with TRBJ2-2; no firm D call. Germline CDR1 reads SGHRS; CDR2 reads YFSETQ. The V end lost 1 base, the J end lost 1 base, and 11 bases lay between the germline ends. There are 16 residues in the CDR3. The CDR3 reads CASSLTATVNTGELFF. The CDR3 nucleotides are TGCGCCAGCAGCTTGACAGCGACCGTGAACACCGGGGAGCTGTTTTTT.

This clonotype occurred many times. This chain links TRBV5-1 with TRBJ1-3, with D unclear. This CDR3 is built from 15 residues. Germline V gives CDR1 SGHRS, CDR2 YFSETQ. The V end was cut by 1 base, the J end by 0 bases, with 8 bases between. CDR3 region: CASSLMGPSGNTIYF. The CDR3 DNA follows: TGCGCCAGCAGCTTGATGGGCCCCTCTGGAAACACCATATATTTT.

This clonotype has a count of ten or more. This chain uses TRBV7-2 with TRBJ1-2; perhaps TRBD1 as D (5 bases). The CDR3 spans 17 residues. The V and J ends lost 2 bases and 2 bases respectively, with 18 bases between them. Germline values: CDR1 SGHTA, CDR2 FQGNSA. CDR3 coding DNA: TGTGCCAGCAGCTTATTTGGGGACTTCCATGTGAACTATGGCTACACCTTC. Its protein product is CASSLFGDFHVNYGYTF.

The chain links TRBV2 to TRBJ2-7; 9 positions agree with TRBD1. This CDR3 is built from 11 residues. V lost 6 bases and J lost 6; bases outside the gene matches: 0. Germline V gene sequence: CDR1 SNHLY, CDR2 FYNNEI. The CDR3 bases are TGTGCCAGCAGGACAGGGGGCGAGCAGTACTTC. Amino acids: CASRTGGEQYF. The full variable domain, in which reference TRBV2 and TRBJ2-7 provide the parts outside the CDR3, is EPEVTQTPSHQVTQMGQEVILRCVPISNHLYFYWYRQILGQKVEFLVSFYNNEISEKSEIFDDQFSVERPDGSNFTLKIRSTKLEDSAMYFCASRTGGEQYFGPGTRLTVT.

This clonotype was counted at least ten times. The chain recombines TRBV12-3 or TRBV12-4 with TRBJ1-1; D might be TRBD1 (5 bases). The CDR3 covers 14 residues. Trimming left V 7 bases short and J 4 bases short, with 16 bases between. The CDR3, as DNA: TGTGCCAGCATAAGCAGGGCGGGGTTCACTGAAGCTTTCTTT. It is translated as CASISRAGFTEAFF.